This is a list of T cell receptor beta chains from one sample in a study of T cells in Graves' hyperthyroidism and ophthalmopathy. TCRdb re-analysed the multiplex PCR reads in MiXCR, keeping a single row per CDR3 protein. The sample has approximately 34,000 distinct CDR3 sequences, around 52% seen once. The sequencing input was blood. Receptors originate from a woman aged 40 to 49 with Graves' ophthalmopathy. Both conserved end residues are part of each CDR3. Each record gives: clone size, J gene, D gene, V gene, CDR3 protein, CDR3 DNA. D genes are given only for firm matches. Clone size is not always given. Where it is, it says once, few, many or a class for expanded clones.

clone_size: many
j_call: TRBJ1-1
d_call: TRBD1
v_call: TRBV9
cdr3_aa: CASSVVGGQANTEAFF
cdr3_nt: TGTGCCAGCAGCGTAGTCGGTGGACAGGCCAACACTGAAGCTTTCTTT

clone_size: many
j_call: TRBJ2-2
d_call: TRBD2
v_call: TRBV11-2
cdr3_aa: CASSPLFSGGNTGELFF
cdr3_nt: TGTGCCAGCAGCCCCCTGTTTAGCGGGGGGAACACCGGGGAGCTGTTTTTT

clone_size: NA
j_call: TRBJ2-1
d_call: NA
v_call: TRBV7-6
cdr3_aa: CASSLEGAPYNEQFF
cdr3_nt: TGTGCCAGCAGCTTAGAGGGAGCCCCCTACAATGAGCAGTTCTTC

clone_size: few
j_call: TRBJ2-7
d_call: NA
v_call: TRBV2
cdr3_aa: CASGRSGNTGELYF
cdr3_nt: TGTGCCAGCGGACGGTCCGGTAACACCGGGGAGCTGTACTTC

clone_size: few
j_call: TRBJ2-5
d_call: TRBD2
v_call: TRBV29-1
cdr3_aa: CSVAASGYQETQYF
cdr3_nt: TGCAGCGTTGCAGCTAGCGGGTACCAAGAGACCCAGTACTTC

clone_size: medium-sized
j_call: TRBJ1-2
d_call: NA
v_call: TRBV15
cdr3_aa: CATSRDRSTNYGYTF
cdr3_nt: TGTGCCACCAGCAGAGATCGTTCGACTAACTATGGCTACACCTTC

clone_size: medium-sized
j_call: TRBJ2-1
d_call: TRBD2
v_call: TRBV24-1
cdr3_aa: CATSEYLAGEQFF
cdr3_nt: TGTGCCACCAGTGAATACCTAGCGGGCGAGCAGTTCTTC

clone_size: NA
j_call: TRBJ2-7
d_call: TRBD2
v_call: TRBV2
cdr3_aa: CASRATSGGYEQYF
cdr3_nt: TGTGCCAGCAGGGCCACATCGGGGGGCTACGAGCAGTACTTC

clone_size: NA
j_call: TRBJ2-2
d_call: NA
v_call: TRBV6-1
cdr3_aa: CASSYARDHRTGELFF
cdr3_nt: TGTGCCAGCAGTTACGCCCGGGATCATCGCACTGGGGAGCTGTTTTTT

clone_size: many
j_call: TRBJ1-1
d_call: NA
v_call: TRBV15
cdr3_aa: CATSRGGSMNTEAFF
cdr3_nt: TGTGCCACCAGCAGAGGGGGCTCCATGAACACTGAAGCTTTCTTT

clone_size: many
j_call: TRBJ1-1
d_call: TRBD1
v_call: TRBV19
cdr3_aa: CASSIQGAGAEAFF
cdr3_nt: TGTGCCAGTAGTATACAGGGGGCGGGCGCTGAAGCTTTCTTT

clone_size: NA
j_call: TRBJ2-1
d_call: NA
v_call: TRBV15
cdr3_aa: CATSSWDGRSEQFF
cdr3_nt: TGTGCCACCAGCTCGTGGGATGGACGCTCTGAGCAGTTCTTC

clone_size: once
j_call: TRBJ2-1
d_call: TRBD2
v_call: TRBV24-1
cdr3_aa: CATSDLTSDFDEQFF
cdr3_nt: TGTGCCACCAGTGATCTGACTAGCGACTTTGATGAGCAGTTCTTC

clone_size: NA
j_call: TRBJ2-3
d_call: TRBD1
v_call: TRBV7-9
cdr3_aa: CASSLWQGATDTQYF
cdr3_nt: TGTGCCAGCAGCTTATGGCAGGGGGCAACAGATACGCAGTATTTT

clone_size: medium-sized
j_call: TRBJ1-1
d_call: NA
v_call: TRBV29-1
cdr3_aa: CSADKSNTEAFF
cdr3_nt: TGCAGCGCGGACAAATCGAACACTGAAGCTTTCTTT

clone_size: NA
j_call: TRBJ1-2
d_call: NA
v_call: TRBV11-2
cdr3_aa: CASSLGGRSYGYTF
cdr3_nt: TGTGCCAGCAGCTTAGGGGGACGGAGCTATGGCTACACCTTC

clone_size: many
j_call: TRBJ2-1
d_call: TRBD2
v_call: TRBV11-3
cdr3_aa: CASSLGSAGGEFF
cdr3_nt: TGTGCCAGCAGCTTAGGAAGCGCGGGAGGGGAGTTCTTC

clone_size: many
j_call: TRBJ2-7
d_call: TRBD1
v_call: TRBV7-3
cdr3_aa: CASSLRDRGPEQYF
cdr3_nt: TGTGCCAGCAGCTTAAGGGACAGGGGCCCCGAGCAGTACTTC

clone_size: NA
j_call: TRBJ2-6
d_call: NA
v_call: TRBV6-1
cdr3_aa: CAALNSGTGANVLTF
cdr3_nt: TGTGCCGCTCTTAATTCCGGGACAGGGGCCAACGTCCTGACTTTC

clone_size: many
j_call: TRBJ2-1
d_call: NA
v_call: TRBV4-3
cdr3_aa: CASSQVSYGTSEQFF
cdr3_nt: TGCGCCAGCAGCCAAGTTAGCTACGGGACAAGTGAGCAGTTCTTC

clone_size: NA
j_call: TRBJ1-1
d_call: NA
v_call: TRBV27
cdr3_aa: CASSPNLGELNTEAFF
cdr3_nt: TGTGCCAGCAGTCCCAATTTAGGGGAGCTGAACACTGAAGCTTTCTTT

clone_size: NA
j_call: TRBJ2-1
d_call: NA
v_call: TRBV9
cdr3_aa: CASSVGAAGGSYNEQFF
cdr3_nt: TGTGCCAGCAGCGTAGGAGCTGCAGGCGGGTCCTACAATGAGCAGTTCTTC

clone_size: many
j_call: TRBJ2-3
d_call: TRBD1
v_call: TRBV19
cdr3_aa: CASSGGQGNADTQYF
cdr3_nt: TGTGCCAGTAGTGGCGGACAGGGAAATGCAGATACGCAGTATTTT

clone_size: NA
j_call: TRBJ2-7
d_call: NA
v_call: TRBV7-2
cdr3_aa: CASSPGLNEQYF
cdr3_nt: TGTGCCAGCAGCCCCGGGCTCAACGAGCAGTACTTC

clone_size: many
j_call: TRBJ2-2
d_call: TRBD2
v_call: TRBV5-1
cdr3_aa: CASSPAGDSTGELFF
cdr3_nt: TGCGCCAGCAGCCCAGCGGGAGACAGCACCGGGGAGCTGTTTTTT

clone_size: many
j_call: TRBJ2-5
d_call: NA
v_call: TRBV6-1
cdr3_aa: CASIQGRVKETQYF
cdr3_nt: TGTGCCAGCATTCAGGGACGAGTTAAGGAGACCCAGTACTTC

clone_size: NA
j_call: TRBJ2-3
d_call: NA
v_call: TRBV27
cdr3_aa: CASSLIGTLSTDTQYF
cdr3_nt: TGTGCCAGCAGTTTAATTGGGACCCTAAGCACAGATACGCAGTATTTT

clone_size: NA
j_call: TRBJ1-2
d_call: TRBD1
v_call: TRBV24-1
cdr3_aa: CATSDCNRGRGSGYTF
cdr3_nt: TGTGCCACCAGTGATTGTAACAGGGGAAGGGGCTCTGGCTACACCTTC

clone_size: many
j_call: TRBJ1-1
d_call: NA
v_call: TRBV19
cdr3_aa: CASIQRNTEAFF
cdr3_nt: TGTGCCAGTATTCAGCGGAACACTGAAGCTTTCTTT

clone_size: many
j_call: TRBJ1-1
d_call: NA
v_call: TRBV7-9
cdr3_aa: CASSLVYTEAFF
cdr3_nt: TGTGCCAGCAGCTTAGTGTACACTGAAGCTTTCTTT

clone_size: many
j_call: TRBJ1-2
d_call: TRBD1
v_call: TRBV19
cdr3_aa: CASSNGLYRGRAGGYTF
cdr3_nt: TGTGCCAGTAGTAATGGTCTTTACAGGGGGCGCGCAGGAGGCTACACCTTC

clone_size: many
j_call: TRBJ1-2
d_call: NA
v_call: TRBV5-1
cdr3_aa: CASSSSNFYGYTF
cdr3_nt: TGCGCCAGCAGTTCAAGCAACTTCTATGGCTACACCTTC